Described below is a single TCR beta chain sequence and its context. The antigen is unknown. The data derive from a study of cytomegalovirus exposure and HLA in healthy donors. Overall study results and limits: The classifier, whose performance was assessed in both the original and validation cohorts, reportedly diagnosed cytomegalovirus status with high specificity and sensitivity.

Trimming took 6 bases from V and 3 from J, leaving 19 bases between them. Germline lookup yields CDR1 LGHNT and CDR2 FRNRAP. The length of the CDR3 is 16 residues. It was with 60 Vbeta and 13 Jbeta primers that the PCR ran. Repertoires were generated with immunoSEQ multiplex PCR, while TCRdb's copy carries only in-frame clones and drops some. This sample yields approximately 260,000 clones, of which 70% to 90% are seen a single time; roughly 2% belongs to the top ten. The chain employs TRBV12-5 and TRBJ2-3; D possibly corresponds to TRBD2 (5 bases). Sequencing used PBMCs. The source is a woman aged 40 to 50 in good health and CMV-seropositive. CDR3 amino acids: CASGYGVGTYTDTQYF. CDR3 coding DNA: TGTGCTAGTGGCTACGGGGTTGGAACCTATACAGATACGCAGTATTTT. The whole variable domain, filled in from reference TRBV12-5 and TRBJ2-3, reads DARVTQTPRHKVTEMGQEVTMRCQPILGHNTVFWYRQTMMQGLELLAYFRNRAPLDDSGMPKDRFSAEMPDATLATLKIQPSEPRDSAVYFCASGYGVGTYTDTQYFGPGTRLTVL.